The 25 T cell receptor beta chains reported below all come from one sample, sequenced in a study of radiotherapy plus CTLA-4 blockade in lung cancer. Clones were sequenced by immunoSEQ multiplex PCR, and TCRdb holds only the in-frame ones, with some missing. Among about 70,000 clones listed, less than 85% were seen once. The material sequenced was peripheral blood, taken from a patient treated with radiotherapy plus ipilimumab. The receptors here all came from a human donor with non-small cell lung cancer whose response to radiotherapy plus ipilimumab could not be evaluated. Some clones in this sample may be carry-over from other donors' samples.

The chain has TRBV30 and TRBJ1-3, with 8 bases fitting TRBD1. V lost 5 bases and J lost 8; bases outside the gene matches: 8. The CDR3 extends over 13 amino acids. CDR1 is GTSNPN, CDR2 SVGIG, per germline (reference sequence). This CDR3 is CAWGGNRGDTIYF. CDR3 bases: TGTGCCTGGGGGGGAAACAGGGGGGACACCATATATTTT.

The DNA for the CDR3 is TGTGCCAGCAGTGCTGACTACAGCACCTACGAGCAGTACTTC. It yields the protein CASSADYSTYEQYF. The rearrangement links TRBV2 to TRBJ2-7; D is possibly TRBD2 (5 bases). Trimming stripped 4 bases from V and 2 bases from J, with 12 bases between. Germline CDR1 SNHLY, CDR2 FYNNEI. This CDR3 spans 14 amino acids.

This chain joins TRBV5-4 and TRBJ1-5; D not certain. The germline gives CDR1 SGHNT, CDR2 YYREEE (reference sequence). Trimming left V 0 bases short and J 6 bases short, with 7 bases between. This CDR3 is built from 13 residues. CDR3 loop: CASSLESGQPQHF. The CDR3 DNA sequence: TGTGCCAGCAGCTTGGAATCGGGTCAGCCCCAGCATTTT.

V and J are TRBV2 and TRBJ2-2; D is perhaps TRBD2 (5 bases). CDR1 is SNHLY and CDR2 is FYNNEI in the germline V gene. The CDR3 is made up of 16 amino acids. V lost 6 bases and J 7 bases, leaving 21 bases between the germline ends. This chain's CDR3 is CASSEPGTGLDGELFF. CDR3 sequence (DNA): TGTGCCAGCAGCGAACCGGGAACTGGGTTGGACGGGGAGCTGTTTTTT.

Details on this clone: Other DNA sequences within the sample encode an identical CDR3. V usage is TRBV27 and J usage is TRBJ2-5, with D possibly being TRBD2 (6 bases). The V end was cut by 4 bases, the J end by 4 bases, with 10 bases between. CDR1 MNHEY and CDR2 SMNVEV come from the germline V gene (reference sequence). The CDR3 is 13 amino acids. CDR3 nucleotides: TGTGCCAGCAGTTCTCTCGGGGGAGAGACCCAGTACTTC. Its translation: CASSSLGGETQYF.

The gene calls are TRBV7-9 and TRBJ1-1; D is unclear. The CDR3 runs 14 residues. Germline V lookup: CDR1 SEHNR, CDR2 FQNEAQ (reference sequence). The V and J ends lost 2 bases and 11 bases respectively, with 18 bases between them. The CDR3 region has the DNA TGTGCCAGCAGCTTACTCCCGGAATCGAGGGTGGCTTTCTTT. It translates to CASSLLPESRVAFF.

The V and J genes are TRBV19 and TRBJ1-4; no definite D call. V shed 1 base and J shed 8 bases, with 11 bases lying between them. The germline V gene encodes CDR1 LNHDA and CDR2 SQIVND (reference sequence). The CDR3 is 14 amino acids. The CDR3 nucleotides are TGTGCCAGTAGTATAGGAGGCCCGGCGGAAAAACTGTTTTTT. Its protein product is CASSIGGPAEKLFF.

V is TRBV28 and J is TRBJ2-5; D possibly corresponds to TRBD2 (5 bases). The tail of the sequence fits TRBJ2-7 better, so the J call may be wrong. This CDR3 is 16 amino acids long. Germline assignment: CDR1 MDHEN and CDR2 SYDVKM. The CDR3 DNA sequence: TGTGCCAGCAGTACCCTGGGCGGGTCGAGCTCCTACGAGCAGTACTTC. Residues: CASSTLGGSSSYEQYF.

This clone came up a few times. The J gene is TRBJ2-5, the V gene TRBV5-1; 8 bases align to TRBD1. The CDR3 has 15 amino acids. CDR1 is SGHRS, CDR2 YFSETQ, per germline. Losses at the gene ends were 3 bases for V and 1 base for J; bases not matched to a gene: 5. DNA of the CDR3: TGCGCCAGCAGCTCCCGTCAGGGGGCCCAAGAGACCCAGTACTTC. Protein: CASSSRQGAQETQYF.

The DNA for the CDR3 is TGTGCCAGCACACAGGGGTATAATTCACCCCTCCACTTT. The encoded protein is CASTQGYNSPLHF. The chain has TRBV6-5 and TRBJ1-6; 7 bases are a match to TRBD1. The CDR3 is 13 residues long. The ends lost 7 bases at V and 4 bases at J; junction bases unmatched: 1. Looked up from germline, CDR1 is MNHEY and CDR2 is SVGAGI.

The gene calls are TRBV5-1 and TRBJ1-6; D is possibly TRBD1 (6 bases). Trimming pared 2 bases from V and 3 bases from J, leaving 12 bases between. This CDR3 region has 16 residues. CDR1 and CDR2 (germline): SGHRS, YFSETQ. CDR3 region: CASSFGQTHYNSPLHF. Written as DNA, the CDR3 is TGCGCCAGCAGCTTTGGACAGACCCACTATAATTCACCCCTCCACTTT.

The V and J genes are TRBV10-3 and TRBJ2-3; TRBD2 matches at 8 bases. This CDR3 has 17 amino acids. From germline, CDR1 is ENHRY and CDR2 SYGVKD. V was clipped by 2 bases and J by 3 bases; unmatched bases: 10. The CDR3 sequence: CAISEGRGAMGTDTQYF. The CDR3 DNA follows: TGTGCCATCAGTGAGGGGCGGGGGGCGATGGGGACAGATACGCAGTATTTT.

The CDR3 region has the DNA TGTGCCACCAGGGGGGAGGGGGGGACCCAGTACTTC. Translation gives CATRGEGGTQYF. This chain uses TRBV6-1 with TRBJ2-5; the D call may be TRBD1 or TRBD2 (7 bases each). V lost 10 bases to trimming and J lost 7 bases, with 16 bases between them. The CDR3 loop spans 12 amino acids. CDR1 and CDR2 from the germline V gene are MNHNS and SASEGT.

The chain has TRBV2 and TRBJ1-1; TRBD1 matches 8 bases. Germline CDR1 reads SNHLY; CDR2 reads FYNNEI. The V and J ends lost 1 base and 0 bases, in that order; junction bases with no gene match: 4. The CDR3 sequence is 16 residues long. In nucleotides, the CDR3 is TGTGCCAGCAGTGAAGTGGACAGGGCCTTGAACACTGAAGCTTTCTTT. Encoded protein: CASSEVDRALNTEAFF.

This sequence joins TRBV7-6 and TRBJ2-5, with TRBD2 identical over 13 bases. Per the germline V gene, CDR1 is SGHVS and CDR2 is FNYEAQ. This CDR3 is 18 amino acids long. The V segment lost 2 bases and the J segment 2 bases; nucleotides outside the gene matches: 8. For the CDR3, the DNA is TGTGCCAGCAGCTTACCCCTGAGGACTAGCGGGAGACAAGAGACCCAGTACTTC. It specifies CASSLPLRTSGRQETQYF.

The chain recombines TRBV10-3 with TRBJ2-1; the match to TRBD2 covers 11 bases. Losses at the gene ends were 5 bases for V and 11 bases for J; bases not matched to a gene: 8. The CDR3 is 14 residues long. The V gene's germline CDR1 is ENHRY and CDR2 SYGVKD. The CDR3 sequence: CAISNPTSGIQQFF. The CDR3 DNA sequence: TGTGCCATCAGTAACCCGACTAGCGGGATTCAGCAGTTCTTC.

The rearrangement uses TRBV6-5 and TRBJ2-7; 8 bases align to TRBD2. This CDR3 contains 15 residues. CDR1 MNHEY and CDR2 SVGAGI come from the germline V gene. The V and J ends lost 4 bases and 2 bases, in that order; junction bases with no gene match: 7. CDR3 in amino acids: CASSWPGLGAYEQYF. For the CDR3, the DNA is TGTGCCAGCAGTTGGCCGGGACTAGGCGCCTACGAGCAGTACTTC.

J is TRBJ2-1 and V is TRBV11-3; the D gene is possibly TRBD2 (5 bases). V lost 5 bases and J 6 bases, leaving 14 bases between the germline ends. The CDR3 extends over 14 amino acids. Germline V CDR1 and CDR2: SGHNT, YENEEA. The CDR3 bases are TGTGCCAGCAGCCTAGCCCCCTCTAGCAATGAGCAGTTCTTC. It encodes CASSLAPSSNEQFF.

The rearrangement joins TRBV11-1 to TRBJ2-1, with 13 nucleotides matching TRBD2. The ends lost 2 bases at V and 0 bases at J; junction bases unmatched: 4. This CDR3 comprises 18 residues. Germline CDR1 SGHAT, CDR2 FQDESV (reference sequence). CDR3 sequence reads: CASSLRTSGGPSYNEQFF. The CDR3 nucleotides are TGTGCCAGCAGCTTAAGGACTAGCGGGGGCCCCTCCTACAATGAGCAGTTCTTC.

In DNA, the CDR3 is TGTGCCAGTGGGGGCCTCGGGAGGGGGCATCGCACAGATACGCAGTATTTT. It specifies CASGGLGRGHRTDTQYF. The chain uses TRBV19 and TRBJ2-3, with TRBD2 as a possible D gene (8 bases). V was trimmed by 8 bases and J by 1 base, leaving 22 bases between them. Germline CDR1 is LNHDA and CDR2 is SQIVND (reference sequence). The CDR3 covers 17 residues.

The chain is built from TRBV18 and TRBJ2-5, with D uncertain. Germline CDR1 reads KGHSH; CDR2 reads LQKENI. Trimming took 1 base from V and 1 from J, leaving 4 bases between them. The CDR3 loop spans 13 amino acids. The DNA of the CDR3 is TGTGCCAGCTCACCACAGCCCCAAGAGACCCAGTACTTC. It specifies CASSPQPQETQYF.

The CDR3 sequence: CASSPRQVMNTEAFF. The CDR3 DNA sequence: TGTGCCAGCAGCCCCAGGCAGGTAATGAACACTGAAGCTTTCTTT. The chain carries TRBV9 and TRBJ1-1; D remains ambiguous. Trimming shortened V by 4 bases and J by 0 bases, and 13 bases separated the two germline ends. Germline V lookup: CDR1 SGDLS, CDR2 YYNGEE. The CDR3 covers 15 residues.

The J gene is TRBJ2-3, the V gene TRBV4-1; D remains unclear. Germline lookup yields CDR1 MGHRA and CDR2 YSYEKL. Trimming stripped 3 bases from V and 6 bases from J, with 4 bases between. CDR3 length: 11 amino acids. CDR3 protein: CASSQRDTQYF. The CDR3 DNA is TGCGCCAGCAGCCAGCGGGATACGCAGTATTTT.

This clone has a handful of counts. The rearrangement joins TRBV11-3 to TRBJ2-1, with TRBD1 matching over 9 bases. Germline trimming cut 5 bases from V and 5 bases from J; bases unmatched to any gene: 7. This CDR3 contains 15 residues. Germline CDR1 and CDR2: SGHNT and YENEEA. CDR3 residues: CASSTPGTGNNEQFF. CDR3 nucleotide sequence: TGTGCCAGCAGCACACCCGGGACAGGGAACAATGAGCAGTTCTTC.

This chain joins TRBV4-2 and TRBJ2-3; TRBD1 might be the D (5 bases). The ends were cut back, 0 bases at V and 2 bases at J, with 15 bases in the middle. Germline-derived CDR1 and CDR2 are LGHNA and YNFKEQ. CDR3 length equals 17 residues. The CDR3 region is CASSQDRQGAPTDTQYF. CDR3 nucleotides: TGTGCCAGCAGCCAAGATAGGCAGGGTGCCCCCACAGATACGCAGTATTTT.